This T cell receptor (beta chain) was recovered during a study of cytomegalovirus exposure and HLA in healthy donors. CDR1 is MGHRA, CDR2 YSYEKL, per germline. This CDR3 comprises 21 residues. The V and J ends lost 2 bases and 4 bases respectively, with 30 bases between them. Use of 60 Vbeta and 13 Jbeta primers characterized the PCR. This table comes from immunoSEQ multiplex PCR, and its TCRdb copy is limited to in-frame clones, with some not included. Altogether approximately 120,000 clones are present, more than 75% being singletons, with the ten largest covering around 4%. The chain uses TRBV4-1 and TRBJ1-3; D is ambiguous. This receptor was taken from a man aged 35 to 55 in good health and CMV-seronegative. The sequenced sample consisted of PBMCs. The CDR3 here is CASSQHLSSGGEKGLGNTIYF. In DNA, the CDR3 is TGCGCCAGCAGCCAACATTTGTCCTCGGGCGGGGAAAAGGGTCTCGGAAACACCATATATTTT.